The 23 T cell receptor beta chains in this list originate from one sample, sequenced in a study of T cell clonotyping in hematopoietic cell transplantation. Profiling relied on immunoSEQ multiplex PCR, and the TCRdb table lists in-frame clones only, not all of them. The sample has 3,500 to 4,500 clones; just under 95% are singletons. Sequencing used PBMCs, obtained 30 days after allogeneic stem cell transplant. The receptors come from a male patient in his fifties who had an allogeneic stem cell transplant from a related donor, so the T cells may come from the graft donor. Some clones in this sample may be carry-over from other donors' samples.

In its sample, this clone was seen once. The chain carries TRBV6-1 and TRBJ2-4; no clear D. The germline V gene encodes CDR1 MNHNS and CDR2 SASEGT. V was shortened by 9 bases and J by 2 bases, with 11 bases between the two germline ends. CDR3 size: 13 residues. In DNA form, the CDR3 reads TGTGCCAGTAGCCAGTTTCCCAAAAACATTCAGTACTTC. Translating it yields CASSQFPKNIQYF.

The chain carries TRBV5-4 and TRBJ2-5, with no clear D. V lost 1 base and J lost 5, with 9 bases in between. The CDR3 is 13 amino acids. Germline V gives CDR1 SGHNT, CDR2 YYREEE (reference sequence). This CDR3 is CASSLFLAETQYF. The DNA of the CDR3 is TGTGCCAGCAGCTTGTTCCTGGCGGAGACCCAGTACTTC.

The chain joins TRBV4-1 to TRBJ2-7, with D possibly TRBD1 on 6 matching bases. The V and J ends lost 4 bases and 3 bases respectively, with 13 bases between them. Germline CDR1 is MGHRA and CDR2 is YSYEKL. The CDR3 extends over 14 amino acids. The CDR3 region is CASSPRDNFYEQYF. DNA for the CDR3: TGCGCCAGCAGCCCGAGGGACAATTTCTACGAGCAGTACTTC.

This rearrangement joins TRBV4-1 to TRBJ1-1; TRBD1 matches 10 bases. Germline CDR1 is MGHRA and CDR2 is YSYEKL. The CDR3 consists of 17 residues. The V segment lost 5 bases and the J segment 1 base; nucleotides outside the gene matches: 10. The DNA for the CDR3 is TGCGCCAGCAGCTACCGACAGGGGGCCAACCCGAACACTGAAGCTTTCTTT. This gives the protein CASSYRQGANPNTEAFF.

The CDR3 sequence: CASSPLSGDHTQYF. In DNA, the CDR3 is TGTGCCAGCAGCCCCCTTAGCGGGGATCATACGCAGTATTTT. This chain uses TRBV11-3 with TRBJ2-3; 8 bases are a match to TRBD2. Looked up from germline, CDR1 is SGHNT and CDR2 is YENEEA. The length of the CDR3 is 14 residues. J lost 7 bases, V lost 5 bases, and 8 bases had no gene match.

The rearrangement joins TRBV6-5 to TRBJ2-3; 7 positions agree with TRBD1. The length of the CDR3 is 16 residues. Germline CDR1 is MNHEY and CDR2 is SVGAGI. V was pared by 0 bases and J by 3 bases, with 6 bases of the junction left unmatched. The CDR3 DNA reads as TGTGCCAGCAGTTACTCAGGGGGCGAGACGACAGATACGCAGTATTTT. It specifies CASSYSGGETTDTQYF.

V usage is TRBV27 and J usage is TRBJ1-5; D is ambiguous. The CDR3 covers 14 residues. Germline CDR1 reads MNHEY; CDR2 reads SMNVEV (reference sequence). The germline V and J ends were trimmed by 4 bases and 2 bases, with 9 bases remaining between them. CDR3 protein: CASSSGRGNQPQHF. CDR3 coding DNA: TGTGCCAGCAGTTCAGGACGGGGCAATCAGCCCCAGCATTTT.

This clone came up once. The chain has TRBV7-2 and TRBJ2-2, with 10 bases that match TRBD2. Germline V gene data show CDR1 as SGHTA and CDR2 as FQGNSA. The CDR3 length is 16 residues. V lost 4 bases, J lost 9 bases, and 11 bases stayed unmatched. CDR3 DNA sequence: TGTGCCAGCAGCTACGAGCCGGGACTAGCGAGGAGGGAGCTGTTTTTT. This sequence encodes CASSYEPGLARRELFF.

In DNA form, the CDR3 reads TGCGCCAGCAGCCAAGTCGCTCAGGTTGCCCTCGAGCAGTACTTC. Translation: CASSQVAQVALEQYF. The gene calls are TRBV4-3 and TRBJ2-7, with D unresolved. The CDR3 is made up of 15 amino acids. Trimming shortened V by 1 base and J by 6 bases, and 16 bases separated the two germline ends. Per the germline V gene, CDR1 is LGHNA and CDR2 is YSLEER.

This sequence joins TRBV9 and TRBJ2-1; the match to TRBD2 covers 11 bases. The CDR3 loop spans 17 amino acids. In germline, CDR1 is SGDLS, CDR2 YYNGEE. With 6 bases clipped from V and 1 base from J, the junction kept 9 bases outside the gene matches. DNA of the CDR3: TGTGCCAGCACCGGTAGCGGGGGGGCTGTTTCCTACAATGAGCAGTTCTTC. It translates to CASTGSGGAVSYNEQFF.

Written as DNA, the CDR3 is TGCAGTGCAGAACTAGCGGGCCTTCGATTCTTC. Translation: CSAELAGLRFF. The chain is built from TRBV20-1 and TRBJ2-1; TRBD2 agrees at 9 bases. Germline V gene lookup returns CDR1 DFQATT and CDR2 SNEGSKA (reference sequence). V gave up 6 bases and J gave up 16 bases; unmatched junction bases: 10. CDR3 length equals 11 residues.

The count of this clone is one. J is TRBJ1-1 and V is TRBV4-2; 7 nucleotides align to TRBD1. This CDR3 region has 15 residues. Losses at the gene ends were 3 bases for V and 7 bases for J; bases not matched to a gene: 11. Germline V gene sequence: CDR1 LGHNA, CDR2 YNFKEQ. CDR3 bases: TGTGCCAGCAGCCAGGGGGAGGGGGCTCTCGGTGAAGCTTTCTTT. Its translation: CASSQGEGALGEAFF.

This sequence joins TRBV19 and TRBJ1-1; 11 bases match TRBD1. The germline V gene has CDR1 LNHDA and CDR2 SQIVND (reference sequence). The CDR3 extends over 15 amino acids. The trim removed 3 bases at V and 4 bases at J, leaving 4 bases unmatched. The CDR3 region is CASSIAGTGGTEAFF. The CDR3 nucleotides are TGTGCCAGTAGTATCGCCGGGACAGGGGGCACTGAAGCTTTCTTT.

J is TRBJ1-4 and V is TRBV15, with a weak D call TRBD1 (6 bases). This CDR3 has 14 amino acids. Per the germline V gene, CDR1 is LNHNV and CDR2 is YYDKDF (reference sequence). The V and J ends lost 2 bases and 5 bases respectively, with 9 bases between them. CDR3 in DNA: TGTGCCACCAGCAGACGGACAGTAAATGAAAAACTGTTTTTT. Its protein product is CATSRRTVNEKLFF.

The chain carries TRBV2 and TRBJ1-5; D may be TRBD1 (5 bases). The V end was cut by 10 bases, the J end by 1 base, with 17 bases between. This CDR3 is 15 amino acids long. Germline lookup yields CDR1 SNHLY and CDR2 FYNNEI. The CDR3 DNA reads as TGTGCCACCCAAATGGGGACGGGAAGCAATCAGCCCCAGCATTTT. It codes for CATQMGTGSNQPQHF.

This rearrangement joins TRBV6-6 to TRBJ2-7, with a possible D match to TRBD2 (5 bases). The CDR3 consists of 14 residues. Per germline, CDR1 MNHNY and CDR2 SVGAGI (reference sequence). V was trimmed by 0 bases and J by 2 bases, leaving 8 bases between them. The CDR3 is CASSYSEVTYEQYF. The CDR3 DNA follows: TGTGCCAGCAGTTACTCGGAGGTAACCTACGAGCAGTACTTC.

V is TRBV25-1 and J is TRBJ1-1; D remains unclear. Trimming shortened V by 4 bases and J by 4 bases, and 4 bases separated the two germline ends. This CDR3 is built from 11 residues. CDR1 and CDR2 from the germline V gene are MGHDK and SYGVNS. The CDR3 protein is CASSARTEAFF. The CDR3 DNA is TGTGCCAGCAGTGCTCGCACTGAAGCTTTCTTT. The full variable domain, completed using reference TRBV25-1 and TRBJ1-1, is EADIYQTPRYLVIGTGKKITLECSQTMGHDKMYWYQQDPGMELHLIHYSYGVNSTEKGDLSSESTVSRIRTEHFPLTLESARPSHTSQYLCASSARTEAFFGQGTRLTVV.

The chain carries TRBV11-2 and TRBJ1-2; 8 bases line up with TRBD1. With V trimmed by 5 bases and J by 5 bases, 4 bases remained unmatched. The CDR3 length is 13 residues. The germline CDR1 and CDR2 sequences are SGHAT and FQNNGV. CDR3 residues: CASSVDRAYGYTF. The DNA of the CDR3 is TGTGCCAGCAGCGTGGACAGGGCTTATGGCTACACCTTC.

The chain recombines TRBV11-2 with TRBJ2-5, with TRBD2 matching over 11 bases. This CDR3 has 14 residues. V shed 3 bases, J shed 5 bases, and the junction held 2 bases outside the gene matches. Germline V gene lookup returns CDR1 SGHAT and CDR2 FQNNGV. Here the CDR3 reads CASSFTSGSETQYF. The DNA for the CDR3 is TGTGCCAGCAGCTTCACTAGCGGGAGTGAGACCCAGTACTTC.

The chain combines TRBV7-8 with TRBJ1-6; D possibly corresponds to TRBD1 (5 bases). This CDR3 is built from 15 residues. From germline, CDR1 is SGHVS and CDR2 FQNEAQ. Trimming cost V 1 base and J 5 bases, with 9 bases left between them. DNA of the CDR3: TGTGCCAGCAGCTTAGGGGGGGGGAATAATTCACCCCTCCACTTT. Residues: CASSLGGGNNSPLHF.

CDR3 nucleotides: TGTGCCAGCCGGGACAGGGTGAGTTCAGCCTACGAGCAGTACTTC. Protein: CASRDRVSSAYEQYF. J is TRBJ2-7 and V is TRBV5-4; 9 nucleotides match TRBD1. Germline CDR1 reads SGHNT; CDR2 reads YYREEE (reference sequence). V trimming: 7 bases; J trimming: 2 bases; junction bases outside the gene matches: 10. The CDR3 is made up of 15 amino acids.

V and J are TRBV29-1 and TRBJ1-2; 7 nucleotides line up with TRBD1. Germline lookup yields CDR1 SQVTM and CDR2 ANQGSEA. Losses at the gene ends were 3 bases for V and 4 bases for J; bases not matched to a gene: 2. CDR3 size: 12 residues. CDR3 DNA: TGCAGCGTTGATGGGACAGCCTATGGCTACACCTTC. Translating gives CSVDGTAYGYTF.

This clone was found once. The V and J genes are TRBV28 and TRBJ2-7; 11 nucleotides align to TRBD1. The germline V gene encodes CDR1 MDHEN and CDR2 SYDVKM. The CDR3 is 15 residues long. Trimming cost V 4 bases and J 6 bases; bases outside gene matches: 8. CDR3 nucleotides: TGTGCCAGCAGTTCCCGCCGCGGACAGGGGGCCGAGCAGTACTTC. Amino acid sequence: CASSSRRGQGAEQYF.